The 15 T cell receptor beta chains in this list originate from one sample, sequenced in a study of shared clonotypes between healthy human individuals. Generated by immunoSEQ multiplex PCR, the TCRdb table keeps only in-frame clones and is missing some. The table shows 2 million to 3 million clones, with 90% to 95% occurring only once. Specimen: naive CD4+ T cells from PBMCs. Described subset: CD45RA+ positively selected. These receptors originate from a man aged 18 to 29 in good health. Some clones in this sample may be carry-over from other donors' samples.

This chain links TRBV11-1 with TRBJ2-1; D might be TRBD2 (5 bases). This CDR3 is 13 amino acids long. V was pared by 5 bases and J by 4 bases, with 9 bases between. CDR1 is SGHAT and CDR2 is FQDESV in the germline V gene (reference sequence). The CDR3 loop is CASSRLTYNEQFF. The CDR3 nucleotides are TGTGCCAGCAGCCGACTAACATACAATGAGCAGTTCTTC.

The chain is built from TRBV5-1 and TRBJ2-7, with 8 bases fitting TRBD1. The germline CDR1 and CDR2 sequences are SGHRS and YFSETQ. This CDR3 is built from 13 residues. The junction had 7 bases not matched to a gene; V was cut back by 6 bases and J by 5 bases. CDR3 region: CASNLDRDNEQYF. Here the CDR3 DNA reads TGCGCCAGCAACCTGGACAGGGATAACGAGCAGTACTTC.

This clone was recorded once. The J gene is TRBJ1-5, the V gene TRBV5-1; TRBD1 might be the D (6 bases). CDR1 is SGHRS, CDR2 YFSETQ, per germline. The CDR3 is made up of 14 amino acids. The V end lost 4 bases, the J end lost 3 bases, and 11 bases lay between the germline ends. CDR3 protein: CASSPTGLNQPQHF. The DNA for the CDR3 is TGCGCCAGCAGCCCGACAGGACTCAATCAGCCCCAGCATTTT.

This clone was detected once. This CDR3 reads CASSSEPTGAAGELFF. CDR3 DNA sequence: TGCGCCAGCAGCTCGGAACCGACAGGGGCGGCCGGGGAGCTGTTTTTT. The genes are TRBV5-1 and TRBJ2-2, with 8 positions matching TRBD1. Trimming took 3 bases from V and 6 from J; bases not matched to a gene: 10. The CDR3 is made up of 16 amino acids. Germline assignment: CDR1 SGHRS and CDR2 YFSETQ.

V usage is TRBV28 and J usage is TRBJ2-4; no clear D gene. This CDR3 has 14 residues. V lost 4 bases and J lost 9, with 16 bases in between. Germline V gene data show CDR1 as MDHEN and CDR2 as SYDVKM. The CDR3 protein is CASSSPPLNGIQYF. The CDR3 region has the DNA TGTGCCAGCAGTTCACCCCCTCTTAATGGCATTCAGTACTTC.

This clone occurred once. The chain recombines TRBV11-2 with TRBJ1-2; tentatively, D is TRBD1 (5 bases). This CDR3 is built from 13 residues. Trimming pared 0 bases from V and 8 bases from J, leaving 10 bases between. The germline CDR1 and CDR2 sequences are SGHAT and FQNNGV. The CDR3 protein is CASSLEGVGGYTF. Written as DNA, the CDR3 is TGTGCCAGCAGCTTAGAGGGGGTGGGCGGCTACACCTTC.

The J gene is TRBJ2-2, the V gene TRBV10-3; weak D call: TRBD2 (6 bases). Germline CDR1 reads ENHRY; CDR2 reads SYGVKD. This CDR3 has 14 amino acids. Trimming left V 3 bases short and J 6 bases short, with 11 bases between. For the CDR3, the DNA is TGTGCCATCAGTGACGGAGGGATAGCCGGGGAGCTGTTTTTT. It yields the protein CAISDGGIAGELFF.

Comments on this clone: Other DNA sequences of this sample code for an identical CDR3. V usage is TRBV30 and J usage is TRBJ1-5; 7 bases map to TRBD1. CDR1 and CDR2 from the germline V gene are GTSNPN and SVGIG (reference sequence). V shed 0 bases, J shed 7 bases, and the junction held 3 bases outside the gene matches. The CDR3 has 13 residues. CDR3: CAWSVRGGQPQHF. CDR3 in DNA: TGTGCCTGGAGTGTACGAGGGGGCCAGCCCCAGCATTTT.

V is TRBV29-1 and J is TRBJ1-2; no reliable D call. The germline CDR1 and CDR2 sequences are SQVTM and ANQGSEA. This CDR3 has 15 amino acids. Trimming left V 7 bases short and J 0 bases short, with 18 bases between. CDR3 loop: CSALDPGATNYGYTF. The CDR3 DNA reads TGCAGCGCACTCGATCCGGGAGCCACTAACTATGGCTACACCTTC.

This chain connects TRBV4-1 to TRBJ2-2; 7 bases are shared with TRBD2. In germline, CDR1 is MGHRA, CDR2 YSYEKL. After removal of 1 base from V and 4 bases from J, the junction contained 6 bases not matched to a gene. The CDR3 has 16 residues. The DNA of the CDR3 is TGCGCCAGCAGCCAAGGGGGCGCGGGAGTCACCGGGGAGCTGTTTTTT. Its translation is CASSQGGAGVTGELFF.

Details on this clone: Other DNA sequences from this sample encode an identical CDR3 as well. This chain joins TRBV7-3 and TRBJ1-1, with D uncertain. This CDR3 has 13 residues. Germline assignment: CDR1 SGHTA and CDR2 FQGTGA. Trimming left V 0 bases short and J 3 bases short, with 5 bases between. The DNA of the CDR3 is TGTGCCAGCAGCTTAACAGGGTACACTGAAGCTTTCTTT. This translates into CASSLTGYTEAFF.

This clone came up once. CDR3 sequence: CASSFIRRHEQYF. In nucleotides, the CDR3 is TGTGCCAGCAGCTTTATCCGTCGGCACGAGCAGTACTTC. The genes are TRBV5-5 and TRBJ2-7; D unresolved. The CDR3 consists of 13 residues. Germline V gene sequence: CDR1 SGHKS, CDR2 YYEKEE (reference sequence). V dropped 2 bases and J dropped 5 bases, with 11 bases sitting between them.

The chain is built from TRBV4-1 and TRBJ2-2; D remains ambiguous. The CDR3 consists of 15 residues. The germline V gene has CDR1 MGHRA and CDR2 YSYEKL. V gave up 5 bases and J gave up 2 bases, with 12 bases separating them. CDR3 region: CASSTLQFNTGELFF. The CDR3 bases are TGCGCCAGCAGCACCCTACAGTTTAACACCGGGGAGCTGTTTTTT.

The chain links TRBV5-1 to TRBJ2-1, with unresolved D. Germline V gene data show CDR1 as SGHRS and CDR2 as YFSETQ. The CDR3 extends over 16 amino acids. With 0 bases removed from V and 6 bases from J, the gap between germline ends came to 16 bases. The CDR3 sequence is CASSLGVSTTPNEQFF. In DNA form, the CDR3 reads TGCGCCAGCAGCTTGGGGGTGTCAACGACACCCAATGAGCAGTTCTTC.

J is TRBJ1-2 and V is TRBV27, with 11 positions matching TRBD1. The V and J ends lost 5 bases and 5 bases, in that order; junction bases with no gene match: 7. The CDR3 is 15 amino acids. The germline gives CDR1 MNHEY, CDR2 SMNVEV (reference sequence). CDR3 in amino acids: CASSAAGQGAYGYTF. The CDR3 DNA is TGTGCCAGCAGTGCGGCCGGACAGGGGGCTTATGGCTACACCTTC.